This T cell receptor (beta chain) appears in the sequencing data of a study of blood T cell repertoires in COVID-19. In the study overall: PBMCs, B-cell-depleted T cells, or T cells provided the cDNA or gDNA that made up the material.

The length of the CDR3 is 15 residues. Germline CDR1 and CDR2: SGHTA and FQGNSA. Trimming cost V 0 bases and J 2 bases; bases outside gene matches: 4. Some clones are missing from TCRdb's copy, which holds only in-frame ones; the method was immunoSEQ multiplex PCR. The sample lists about 74,000 clones, more than 75% occurring once. The sequenced sample consisted of peripheral blood. This sequence originates from a man over 45 with acute or convalescent COVID-19. The chain carries TRBV7-2 and TRBJ2-7; 7 nucleotides match TRBD1. CDR3 nucleotide sequence: TGTGCCAGCAGCTTAGCGGGACAGCTTACCTACGAGCAGTACTTC. Translation gives CASSLAGQLTYEQYF.